Presented here are 31 T cell receptor beta chains from one specimen sequenced in a study of blood T cell repertoires in COVID-19. Here immunoSEQ multiplex PCR was the method, and the copy in TCRdb shows in-frame clones only, minus some. The table has more than 200,000 clones, roughly 90% seen once. Sample: PBMCs or T cells enriched from blood (not recorded which). The receptors here all came from a woman aged 25 to 39 who had recovered from COVID-19.

The genes are TRBV5-1 and TRBJ1-3; D is unresolved. V was trimmed by 0 bases and J by 0 bases, leaving 7 bases between them. Looked up from germline, CDR1 is SGHRS and CDR2 is YFSETQ. There are 15 residues in the CDR3. CDR3 sequence reads: CASSLVGDSGNTIYF. The CDR3 DNA is TGCGCCAGCAGCTTGGTCGGGGACTCTGGAAACACCATATATTTT.

A single count supports this clone. The chain links TRBV10-3 to TRBJ1-5; D gene unclear. Germline V lookup: CDR1 ENHRY, CDR2 SYGVKD. The CDR3 consists of 14 residues. V was pared by 2 bases and J by 5 bases, with 10 bases between. DNA for the CDR3: TGTGCCATCAGTGAGGTAGCTGGCCATCAGCCCCAGCATTTT. Protein sequence: CAISEVAGHQPQHF.

This clone was seen just once. The J gene is TRBJ1-5, the V gene TRBV19, with D possibly TRBD1 on 5 matching bases. Trimming shortened V by 8 bases and J by 5 bases, and 10 bases separated the two germline ends. Germline lookup yields CDR1 LNHDA and CDR2 SQIVND (reference sequence). This CDR3 region has 12 residues. Written as DNA, the CDR3 is TGTGCCAGTCAAACAGGTCATCAGCCCCAGCATTTT. This gives the protein CASQTGHQPQHF.

The J gene is TRBJ2-7, the V gene TRBV7-2, with a tentative D call TRBD1 (6 bases). V lost 1 base, J lost 2 bases, and 15 bases lay in between. CDR1 and CDR2 from the germline V gene are SGHTA and FQGNSA. The CDR3 covers 16 residues. CDR3 region: CASSLGGGNSPYEQYF. CDR3 nucleotides: TGTGCCAGCAGCTTAGGTGGGGGCAATTCCCCCTACGAGCAGTACTTC. The full variable domain, completed using reference TRBV7-2 and TRBJ2-7, is GAGVSQSPSNKVTEKGKDVELRCDPISGHTALYWYRQSLGQGLEFLIYFQGNSAPDKSGLPSDRFSAERTGGSVSTLTIQRTQQEDSAVYLCASSLGGGNSPYEQYFGPGTRLTVT.

The rearrangement joins TRBV4-3 to TRBJ2-7; 12 bases are shared with TRBD2. This CDR3 is built from 18 residues. Germline assignment: CDR1 LGHNA and CDR2 YSLEER. J gave up 3 bases and V 3 bases, and 12 bases lay outside the gene matches. The CDR3: CASSQEPPGLAGVYEQYF. The CDR3 region has the DNA TGCGCCAGCAGCCAGGAACCCCCGGGACTAGCGGGCGTCTACGAGCAGTACTTC.

The chain joins TRBV11-2 to TRBJ1-4; 7 bases line up with TRBD1. Unmatched junction bases numbered 6, after V lost 3 bases and J lost 8 bases. This CDR3 spans 14 amino acids. Germline V gives CDR1 SGHAT, CDR2 FQNNGV. This CDR3 reads CASSFGRGFEKLFF. The CDR3 region has the DNA TGTGCCAGCAGCTTTGGCAGGGGGTTCGAAAAACTGTTTTTT.

The gene calls are TRBV20-1 and TRBJ2-1; 11 bases line up with TRBD1. Unmatched junction bases numbered 14, after V lost 3 bases and J lost 4 bases. The germline V gene has CDR1 DFQATT and CDR2 SNEGSKA (reference sequence). The CDR3 runs 18 residues. The CDR3 coding sequence is TGCAGTGCTAGTAGCTCCGATATGGACAGGGGGCGATACAATGAGCAGTTCTTC. It specifies CSASSSDMDRGRYNEQFF.

This clone was recorded once. The chain recombines TRBV19 with TRBJ2-1; TRBD2 matches at 10 bases. V shed 4 bases and J 7 bases; nucleotides not matched to a gene: 7. Germline CDR1 LNHDA, CDR2 SQIVND (reference sequence). The CDR3 is made up of 15 amino acids. This CDR3 reads CASSTLAGDRNEQFF. The DNA of the CDR3 is TGTGCCAGTAGTACTCTAGCGGGAGATCGAAATGAGCAGTTCTTC.

The chain couples TRBV19 to TRBJ1-3, with D possibly being TRBD1 (6 bases). Germline V gene sequence: CDR1 LNHDA, CDR2 SQIVND (reference sequence). The CDR3 extends over 14 amino acids. The V end was cut by 5 bases, the J end by 4 bases, with 12 bases between. CDR3 DNA sequence: TGTGCCAGTAGTTCAGACAGGAACGGAAACACCATATATTTT. It is translated as CASSSDRNGNTIYF.

This chain joins TRBV27 and TRBJ1-2; the match to TRBD1 covers 9 bases. The CDR3 contains 14 residues. The junction had 4 bases not matched to a gene; V was cut back by 4 bases and J by 4 bases. Germline values: CDR1 MNHEY, CDR2 SMNVEV (reference sequence). The CDR3 region is CASSSTTGGYGYTF. The DNA for the CDR3 is TGTGCCAGCAGTTCGACGACAGGGGGCTATGGCTACACCTTC.

The chain employs TRBV19 and TRBJ2-2, with TRBD2 as a possible D gene (5 bases). Germline CDR1 reads LNHDA; CDR2 reads SQIVND (reference sequence). This CDR3 contains 15 residues. The ends were cut back, 1 base at V and 6 bases at J, with 12 bases in the middle. The CDR3 DNA is TGTGCCAGTAGTATAGCTAGTCTAGCCCCCGGGGAGCTGTTTTTT. Amino acid sequence: CASSIASLAPGELFF.

This chain joins TRBV29-1 and TRBJ2-1; TRBD1 aligns across 7 bases. With V trimmed by 5 bases and J by 8 bases, 9 bases remained unmatched. The CDR3 is made up of 13 amino acids. Germline CDR1 is SQVTM and CDR2 is ANQGSEA. This CDR3 is CSVRDRDRDEQFF. The CDR3 nucleotides are TGCAGCGTTAGAGACAGGGACCGGGATGAGCAGTTCTTC.

V and J are TRBV30 and TRBJ1-2; D is undetermined. V gave up 0 bases and J gave up 1 base, with 18 bases separating them. The CDR3 runs 17 residues. Per the germline V gene, CDR1 is GTSNPN and CDR2 is SVGIG (reference sequence). CDR3 DNA: TGTGCCTGGAGTGTAAACATGGTCCTTGAATATAACTATGGCTACACCTTC. The encoded protein is CAWSVNMVLEYNYGYTF.

The rearrangement uses TRBV6-2 or TRBV6-3 and TRBJ1-1; 7 nucleotides agree with TRBD1. The junction had 8 bases not matched to a gene; V was cut back by 2 bases and J by 11 bases. The CDR3 consists of 13 residues. The germline V gene has CDR1 MNHEY and CDR2 SVGEGT. As DNA, the CDR3 is TGTGCCAGCAGTTACAGGACAGGACGTCTGGCTTTCTTT. It is translated as CASSYRTGRLAFF.

This clone showed up just once. J is TRBJ1-1 and V is TRBV18; weak D call: TRBD1 (5 bases). This CDR3 is built from 16 residues. The germline V gene encodes CDR1 KGHSH and CDR2 LQKENI. V lost 0 bases, J lost 1 base, and 12 bases lay in between. CDR3 in DNA: TGTGCCAGCTCACCACCGAGTATGGGGCCGAACACTGAAGCTTTCTTT. Amino acid sequence: CASSPPSMGPNTEAFF.

The genes are TRBV18 and TRBJ1-5; D perhaps matches TRBD1 (5 bases). Deletions cut 1 base from V and 11 bases from J, with 18 bases between. The CDR3 is 15 amino acids. Germline V lookup: CDR1 KGHSH, CDR2 LQKENI. The CDR3: CASSPQGKGVGAQHF. As DNA, the CDR3 is TGTGCCAGCTCACCACAGGGGAAAGGTGTTGGGGCCCAGCATTTT.

The chain carries TRBV11-2 and TRBJ2-1; 10 bases line up with TRBD2. CDR3 length: 14 amino acids. The trim removed 6 bases at V and 6 bases at J, leaving 5 bases unmatched. Per the germline V gene, CDR1 is SGHAT and CDR2 is FQNNGV. The CDR3 sequence: CASRASGSGNEQFF. The CDR3 coding sequence is TGTGCCAGCAGAGCTAGCGGGAGCGGCAATGAGCAGTTCTTC.

The V call is TRBV2, the J call TRBJ1-2; D is perhaps TRBD1 (5 bases). CDR1 is SNHLY and CDR2 is FYNNEI in the germline V gene. V lost 6 bases, J lost 1 base, and 9 bases lay in between. This CDR3 is 13 amino acids long. The CDR3 here is CASRGVGNYGYTF. CDR3 nucleotides: TGTGCCAGCAGAGGGGTTGGTAACTATGGCTACACCTTC.

The rearrangement links TRBV30 to TRBJ1-2, with D maybe TRBD1 (5 bases). Looked up from germline, CDR1 is GTSNPN and CDR2 is SVGIG (reference sequence). The CDR3 consists of 15 residues. Trimming took 4 bases from V and 4 from J, leaving 19 bases between them. The CDR3 nucleotides read TGTGCCTGGACATTGCTAGGGGCGGGGCGCTATGGCTACACCTTC. Its protein product is CAWTLLGAGRYGYTF.

This chain links TRBV15 with TRBJ1-3; D is unclear. Germline assignment: CDR1 LNHNV and CDR2 YYDKDF (reference sequence). The CDR3 is 15 amino acids. Trimming took off 0 bases at V and 4 bases at J, with 10 bases between the two ends. CDR3 DNA sequence: TGTGCCACCAGCAGAGATCGAGGGCCCGGAAACACCATATATTTT. As protein: CATSRDRGPGNTIYF. Full variable domain (missing parts from reference TRBV15 and TRBJ1-3): DAMVIQNPRYQVTQFGKPVTLSCSQTLNHNVMYWYQQKSSQAPKLLFHYYDKDFNNEADTPDNFQSRRPNTSFCFLDIRSPGLGDTAMYLCATSRDRGPGNTIYFGEGSWLTVV.

The J gene is TRBJ2-1, the V gene TRBV5-4; D unresolved. The CDR3 sequence is 15 residues long. Per germline, CDR1 SGHNT and CDR2 YYREEE (reference sequence). The ends were cut back, 0 bases at V and 2 bases at J, with 9 bases in the middle. The CDR3 DNA is TGTGCCAGCAGCTTGGATCATCCTACCTACAATGAGCAGTTCTTC. Translation: CASSLDHPTYNEQFF.

The chain employs TRBV27 and TRBJ2-2; D unclear. Germline V gene sequence: CDR1 MNHEY, CDR2 SMNVEV (reference sequence). The CDR3 runs 15 residues. Trimming took 4 bases from V and 6 from J, leaving 15 bases between them. The CDR3 nucleotides read TGTGCCAGCAGTTACCGCAAGGAGTTGGCCGGGGAGCTGTTTTTT. This encodes CASSYRKELAGELFF.

The V gene is TRBV6-5, the J gene TRBJ2-6; tentatively, D is TRBD2 (5 bases). The germline V and J ends were trimmed by 8 bases and 1 base, with 6 bases remaining between them. The CDR3 extends over 13 amino acids. The V gene's germline CDR1 is MNHEY and CDR2 SVGAGI. CDR3 sequence: CASRDSGANVLTF. CDR3 DNA: TGTGCCAGCCGGGATTCTGGGGCCAACGTCCTGACTTTC.

J is TRBJ2-7 and V is TRBV28; the D gene is possibly TRBD1 (6 bases). CDR3 length: 18 residues. Germline CDR1 is MDHEN and CDR2 is SYDVKM. V lost 2 bases and J 2 bases, leaving 22 bases between the germline ends. The CDR3 coding sequence is TGTGCCAGCAGTTTAGACAGGTTTTTTACCCGCCGGACCTACGAGCAGTACTTC. This sequence encodes CASSLDRFFTRRTYEQYF.

This clone was seen just once. This chain joins TRBV27 and TRBJ1-1; D is unresolved. CDR3 length: 13 amino acids. CDR1 is MNHEY, CDR2 SMNVEV, per germline (reference sequence). Trimming stripped 0 bases from V and 5 bases from J, with 7 bases between. CDR3: CASSLSGRTEAFF. Here the CDR3 DNA reads TGTGCCAGCAGTTTATCGGGGAGGACTGAAGCTTTCTTT.

The rearrangement links TRBV6-5 to TRBJ1-1; D may be TRBD1 (5 bases). Germline V lookup: CDR1 MNHEY, CDR2 SVGAGI. This CDR3 region has 15 residues. Trimming cost V 1 base and J 6 bases, with 15 bases left between them. The CDR3 protein is CASSYLGGAVAEAFF. Here the CDR3 DNA reads TGTGCCAGCAGTTACTTGGGCGGGGCGGTCGCTGAAGCTTTCTTT.

This clone has a single count. The genes are TRBV14 and TRBJ1-4; a possible D gene is TRBD1 (6 bases). This CDR3 spans 17 amino acids. Germline assignment: CDR1 SGHDN and CDR2 FVKESK. The V and J ends lost 1 base and 2 bases respectively, with 14 bases between them. CDR3 region: CASSQGWGGATNEKLFF. CDR3 DNA: TGTGCCAGCAGCCAAGGATGGGGGGGCGCGACTAATGAAAAACTGTTTTTT. Drawing the rest from reference TRBV14 and TRBJ1-4, the complete variable domain is EAGVTQFPSHSVIEKGQTVTLRCDPISGHDNLYWYRRVMGKEIKFLLHFVKESKQDESGMPNNRFLAERTGGTYSTLKVQPAELEDSGVYFCASSQGWGGATNEKLFFGSGTQLSVL.

The chain joins TRBV28 to TRBJ1-1; TRBD1 is a possible D gene (5 bases). Germline V gene data show CDR1 as MDHEN and CDR2 as SYDVKM. CDR3 length: 12 amino acids. V shed 5 bases and J shed 3 bases, with 7 bases lying between them. Here the CDR3 reads CASSLRDTEAFF. Here the CDR3 DNA reads TGTGCCAGCAGTCTCAGGGACACTGAAGCTTTCTTT. The variable domain in full, with the rest retrieved from reference TRBV28 and TRBJ1-1, is DVKVTQSSRYLVKRTGEKVFLECVQDMDHENMFWYRQDPGLGLRLIYFSYDVKMKEKGDIPEGYSVSREKKERFSLILESASTNQTSMYLCASSLRDTEAFFGQGTRLTVV.

This rearrangement joins TRBV4-1 to TRBJ1-1; the match to TRBD1 covers 7 bases. Looked up from germline, CDR1 is MGHRA and CDR2 is YSYEKL. CDR3 length equals 14 residues. The V segment lost 4 bases and the J segment 11 bases; nucleotides outside the gene matches: 13. The CDR3 here is CASSPEYRGAGAFF. In nucleotides, the CDR3 is TGCGCCAGCAGCCCCGAATACAGGGGCGCGGGGGCTTTCTTT.

This clone was counted between two and nine times. CDR3 sequence: CASSLYIRGGAEAFF. The CDR3 DNA sequence: TGTGCCAGCAGTCTGTACATCCGAGGGGGGGCTGAAGCTTTCTTT. V usage is TRBV6-2 or TRBV6-3 and J usage is TRBJ1-1; D might be TRBD1 (6 bases). Germline CDR1 and CDR2: MNHEY and SVGEGT. The CDR3 length is 15 residues. The V end lost 5 bases, the J end lost 6 bases, and 19 bases lay between the germline ends.

The chain couples TRBV12-3 or TRBV12-4 to TRBJ2-2; D might be TRBD2 (5 bases). The CDR3 extends over 13 amino acids. Between the trimmed V and J ends, which lost 3 bases and 5 bases, there was a span of 7 bases. CDR3 region: CASSFRDTGELFF. The DNA of the CDR3 is TGTGCCAGCAGTTTTCGGGATACCGGGGAGCTGTTTTTT.